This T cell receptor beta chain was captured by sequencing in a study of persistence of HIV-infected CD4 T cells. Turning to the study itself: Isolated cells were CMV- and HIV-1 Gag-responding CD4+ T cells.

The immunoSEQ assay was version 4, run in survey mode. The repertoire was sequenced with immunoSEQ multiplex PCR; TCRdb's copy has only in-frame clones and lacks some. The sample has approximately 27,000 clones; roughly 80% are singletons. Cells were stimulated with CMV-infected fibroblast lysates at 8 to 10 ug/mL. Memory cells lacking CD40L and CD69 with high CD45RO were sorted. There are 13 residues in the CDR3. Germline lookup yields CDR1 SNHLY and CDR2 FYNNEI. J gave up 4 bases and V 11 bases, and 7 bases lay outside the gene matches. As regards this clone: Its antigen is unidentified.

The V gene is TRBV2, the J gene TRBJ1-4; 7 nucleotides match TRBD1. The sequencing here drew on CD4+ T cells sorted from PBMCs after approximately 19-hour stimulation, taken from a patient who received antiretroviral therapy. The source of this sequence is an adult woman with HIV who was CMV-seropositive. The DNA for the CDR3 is TGTGCCTCCTCGGGACAGCATAATGAAAAACTGTTTTTT. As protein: CASSGQHNEKLFF.